Shown below are 19 T cell receptor beta chains from a single sample sequenced in a study of blood T cell repertoires in COVID-19. This table comes from immunoSEQ multiplex PCR, and its TCRdb copy is limited to in-frame clones, with some not included. This sample has approximately 360,000 clones, with about four fifths found just once. Sequencing was performed on PBMCs or T cells enriched from blood (not recorded which). These receptors all stem from a woman in her forties or fifties who had recovered from COVID-19.

This rearrangement joins TRBV2 to TRBJ2-5, with 15 bases matching TRBD2. Trimming took 3 bases from V and 1 from J; bases not matched to a gene: 0. Germline V gives CDR1 SNHLY, CDR2 FYNNEI. CDR3 size: 16 residues. This CDR3 is CASSEGLAGGQETQYF. CDR3 DNA: TGTGCCAGCAGTGAGGGACTAGCGGGAGGCCAAGAGACCCAGTACTTC.

This chain links TRBV11-2 with TRBJ1-5; 7 bases align to TRBD1. There are 14 residues in the CDR3. Germline V CDR1 and CDR2: SGHAT, FQNNGV. Trimming took 5 bases from V and 2 from J; bases not matched to a gene: 3. The CDR3 DNA sequence: TGTGCCAGCAGCCTCCAGGGGGGCAATCAGCCCCAGCATTTT. Protein product: CASSLQGGNQPQHF.

The chain combines TRBV19 with TRBJ1-2; tentatively, D is TRBD1 (5 bases). Per germline, CDR1 LNHDA and CDR2 SQIVND (reference sequence). This CDR3 contains 14 residues. The ends were cut back, 6 bases at V and 4 bases at J, with 15 bases in the middle. CDR3 nucleotide sequence: TGTGCCAGTAGATCACAGGAGCTTACCTATGGCTACACCTTC. Amino acid sequence: CASRSQELTYGYTF.

The chain employs TRBV18 and TRBJ2-2, with D unresolved. V shed 3 bases and J shed 9 bases, with 11 bases lying between them. CDR1 and CDR2 from the germline V gene are KGHSH and LQKENI. The CDR3 consists of 13 residues. CDR3 DNA sequence: TGTGCCAGCTCACCGGGCGCCTCCAGGGAGCTGTTTTTT. Translation: CASSPGASRELFF.

The CDR3 DNA sequence: TGTGCCAGCAGCCATAACAGCCATGAAGCTTTCTTT. Protein: CASSHNSHEAFF. V and J are TRBV7-8 and TRBJ1-1; D not resolved. The CDR3 is 12 amino acids. The ends were cut back, 5 bases at V and 7 bases at J, with 11 bases in the middle. The germline gives CDR1 SGHVS, CDR2 FQNEAQ.

V is TRBV19 and J is TRBJ2-7; a weak D match, TRBD1 (6 bases). The germline V gene encodes CDR1 LNHDA and CDR2 SQIVND (reference sequence). Trimming took off 6 bases at V and 3 bases at J, with 12 bases between the two ends. The CDR3 covers 13 residues. CDR3 nucleotides: TGTGCCAGTAGCACGACAGGATACTACGAGCAGTACTTC. Translating gives CASSTTGYYEQYF.

The gene calls are TRBV28 and TRBJ2-7, with a weak D call TRBD1 (6 bases). Germline values: CDR1 MDHEN, CDR2 SYDVKM. V was shortened by 5 bases and J by 3 bases, with 14 bases between the two germline ends. This CDR3 contains 14 residues. The CDR3 DNA reads TGTGCCAGCAGTGAAAACAGGGATCGCTACGAGCAGTACTTC. Translation gives CASSENRDRYEQYF.

The genes are TRBV15 and TRBJ2-6, with D possibly matching TRBD1 (6 bases). The germline V and J ends were trimmed by 1 base and 0 bases, with 13 bases remaining between them. In germline, CDR1 is LNHNV, CDR2 YYDKDF (reference sequence). There are 18 residues in the CDR3. CDR3 sequence reads: CATSRGGRGYSGANVLTF. CDR3 coding DNA: TGTGCCACCAGCAGAGGCGGCAGGGGCTACTCTGGGGCCAACGTCCTGACTTTC.

This sequence joins TRBV28 and TRBJ1-2; 7 bases match TRBD1. V lost 5 bases to trimming and J lost 0 bases; unmatched junction nucleotides: 12. Germline V CDR1 and CDR2: MDHEN, SYDVKM. This CDR3 contains 17 residues. CDR3 amino acids: CASSPRGAGTANYGYTF. The CDR3 bases are TGTGCCAGCAGTCCTAGGGGGGCCGGGACAGCTAACTATGGCTACACCTTC.

The genes are TRBV7-9 and TRBJ2-7; TRBD1 aligns across 7 bases. CDR1 is SEHNR and CDR2 is FQNEAQ in the germline V gene (reference sequence). This CDR3 has 19 amino acids. V shed 5 bases, J shed 3 bases, and the junction held 22 bases outside the gene matches. The CDR3 protein is CASSPQTFRSGTEFYEQYF. In DNA, the CDR3 is TGTGCCAGCAGCCCACAGACATTCCGATCCGGGACAGAGTTCTACGAGCAGTACTTC.

The gene calls are TRBV4-3 and TRBJ2-7; 9 bases line up with TRBD2. V gave up 0 bases and J gave up 3 bases; unmatched junction bases: 6. Per the germline V gene, CDR1 is LGHNA and CDR2 is YSLEER. This CDR3 region has 16 residues. The CDR3 loop is CASSQDALAGFYEQYF. Here the CDR3 DNA reads TGCGCCAGCAGCCAAGATGCGCTAGCGGGATTCTACGAGCAGTACTTC.

The V gene is TRBV7-9, the J gene TRBJ1-1; D is possibly TRBD1 (5 bases). CDR1 SEHNR and CDR2 FQNEAQ come from the germline V gene (reference sequence). The CDR3 is made up of 14 amino acids. Trimming removed 5 bases at V and 0 bases at J, with 10 bases between. Here the CDR3 reads CASSPTEVNTEAFF. Here the CDR3 DNA reads TGTGCCAGCAGCCCGACAGAAGTGAACACTGAAGCTTTCTTT.

As DNA, the CDR3 is TGTGCCAGCAGCTATAGCGGGAGCTTCACAGATACGCAGTATTTT. Residues: CASSYSGSFTDTQYF. This sequence joins TRBV5-5 and TRBJ2-3, with 9 bases aligning to TRBD2. CDR1 is SGHKS and CDR2 is YYEKEE in the germline V gene (reference sequence). V was pared by 3 bases and J by 2 bases, with 4 bases of the junction left unmatched. This CDR3 has 15 residues.

The rearrangement uses TRBV7-2 and TRBJ1-2, with 7 bases that match TRBD1. CDR3 length: 18 amino acids. J gave up 1 base and V 6 bases, and 17 bases lay outside the gene matches. Germline lookup yields CDR1 SGHTA and CDR2 FQGNSA. CDR3 bases: TGTGCCAGCAGTTCCACCTACGGGGAAGGGGGCCTTAACTATGGCTACACCTTC. It encodes CASSSTYGEGGLNYGYTF.

The chain combines TRBV4-2 with TRBJ1-2; TRBD1 matches at 7 bases. CDR1 is LGHNA and CDR2 is YNFKEQ in the germline V gene. There are 16 residues in the CDR3. The V gene end was trimmed by 0 bases and the J gene end by 5 bases; junction bases not matched to a gene: 9. The CDR3 protein is CASSQDLAGGPYGYTF. In DNA form, the CDR3 reads TGTGCCAGCAGCCAAGATCTGGCAGGGGGGCCATATGGCTACACCTTC.

This chain uses TRBV6-5 with TRBJ2-7; TRBD2 matches 10 bases. The length of the CDR3 is 14 residues. The V gene's germline CDR1 is MNHEY and CDR2 SVGAGI. The V segment lost 8 bases and the J segment 5 bases; nucleotides outside the gene matches: 9. CDR3 in DNA: TGTGCCAGCGAACCTAGCGGGAGTGTTGACGAGCAGTACTTC. Translated: CASEPSGSVDEQYF.

This rearrangement joins TRBV18 to TRBJ1-5; the match to TRBD1 covers 9 bases. Germline-derived CDR1 and CDR2 are KGHSH and LQKENI. There are 15 residues in the CDR3. The V segment lost 3 bases and the J segment 4 bases; nucleotides outside the gene matches: 4. The CDR3, as DNA: TGTGCCAGCTCACCCGGGACAGGGCAAAATCAGCCCCAGCATTTT. The encoded protein is CASSPGTGQNQPQHF.

The CDR3 here is CASSSHATNEKLFF. CDR3 in DNA: TGTGCCAGCAGTTCCCATGCAACTAATGAAAAACTGTTTTTT. The chain links TRBV6-5 to TRBJ1-4; no clear D. Trimming removed 4 bases at V and 0 bases at J, with 6 bases between. CDR1 is MNHEY, CDR2 SVGAGI, per germline. This CDR3 region has 14 residues.

The chain employs TRBV5-1 and TRBJ1-1; 7 positions agree with TRBD1. V was clipped by 0 bases and J by 5 bases; unmatched bases: 10. CDR1 and CDR2 (germline): SGHRS, YFSETQ. This CDR3 contains 16 residues. This chain's CDR3 is CASSLGPTGKGTEAFF. The CDR3 nucleotides read TGCGCCAGCAGCTTGGGACCGACAGGGAAGGGGACTGAAGCTTTCTTT.